Listed below are T cell receptor beta chains from one sample, sequenced in a study of CD8+ T cells in alopecia areata. Method: immunoSEQ multiplex PCR; TCRdb's copy keeps in-frame clones and lacks some. The sample includes roughly 120,000 clones, 56% of them seen just once. Sequencing used CD4+ T cells sorted from blood, obtained at week 24, from a patient treated with tofacitinib. The receptors shown here come from a human donor with alopecia areata. Each CDR3 is given with its conserved first and last residue. A D gene is named only where the DNA matches it firmly. Clone size, where shown, is once, few, many, or a class for clones that have expanded.

j_gene,v_gene,abundance,d_gene,CDR3nt,CDR3aa
TRBJ2-4,TRBV27,.,.,TGTGCCAGCAGTCCCGGGGACTTCATTCAGTACTTC,CASSPGDFIQYF
TRBJ2-5,TRBV7-2,few,TRBD2,TGTGCCAGCAGCTTATTTGTTCTAGCGGGAGGTACCCAGTACTTC,CASSLFVLAGGTQYF
TRBJ2-6,TRBV10-3,.,TRBD1,TGTGCCATCAGCCGGGACAGGCGCTCTGGGGCCAACGTCCTGACTTTC,CAISRDRRSGANVLTF
TRBJ1-1,TRBV5-1,.,.,TGCGCCAGCAGTTTTACAGGGACGATGATTACTGAAGCTTTCTTT,CASSFTGTMITEAFF
TRBJ2-5,TRBV9,.,TRBD2,TGTGCCAGCAGCTCCAAGATAGCGGGGGGGCCGGAGACCCAGTACTTC,CASSSKIAGGPETQYF
TRBJ2-3,TRBV30,.,TRBD1,TGTGCCTGGAGTAACCAAGCAGGACAGGGGACAGATACGCAGTATTTT,CAWSNQAGQGTDTQYF
TRBJ2-5,TRBV4-3,.,TRBD2,TGCGCCAGCAGCCTTCTGACTAGCGGTGCAGAGGAGACCCAGTACTTC,CASSLLTSGAEETQYF
TRBJ2-3,TRBV29-1,few,TRBD1,TGCAGCAGTTGGGGACAGAGCACAGATACGCAGTATTTT,CSSWGQSTDTQYF
TRBJ2-7,TRBV2,.,TRBD1,TGTGCCAGCAATAAGAGGTGGACAGGGCATGTCGAGCAGTACTTC,CASNKRWTGHVEQYF
TRBJ1-6,TRBV5-1,few,TRBD1,TGCGCCAGCAGCTCCGGACAGGGGGGAGGTTCCTATAATTCACCCCTCCACTTT,CASSSGQGGGSYNSPLHF
TRBJ2-5,TRBV2,.,.,TGTGCCAGCAGGAGGACCGCCTGGGAGACCCAGTACTTC,CASRRTAWETQYF
TRBJ1-5,TRBV30,few,.,TGTGCCTGGAGTGGGGCGGGTGATCAGCCCCAGCATTTT,CAWSGAGDQPQHF
TRBJ2-5,TRBV10-3,few,.,TGTGCCATCAGTGAGAAGTTCCCCGAGACAGCGACCCAGTACTTC,CAISEKFPETATQYF
TRBJ2-3,TRBV29-1,.,TRBD1,TGCAGCGGGGACACAGGGGGCCAGAGCACAGATACGCAGTATTTT,CSGDTGGQSTDTQYF
TRBJ1-6,TRBV15,.,.,TGTGCCACCAGCAGAGAGGGGGGAAGTTCACCCCTCCACTTT,CATSREGGSSPLHF
TRBJ1-6,TRBV4-1,.,.,TGCGCCAGCAGCCAAGATCCCCGATACGACTATAATTCACCCCTCCACTTT,CASSQDPRYDYNSPLHF
TRBJ1-6,TRBV2,.,.,TGTGCCAGCAGTGAAAGGACCTTAAATTCACCCCTCCACTTT,CASSERTLNSPLHF
TRBJ1-1,TRBV7-7,once,TRBD1,TGTGCTAGCAGCTCCAGGGGGCGGGGAGACACTGAAGCTTTCTTT,CASSSRGRGDTEAFF
TRBJ2-2,TRBV11-2,.,.,TGTGCCAGCAGCTCTTTATCCGGGGAGCTGTTTTTT,CASSSLSGELFF
TRBJ2-7,TRBV28,.,.,TGTGCCAGCAGTTCGGGCTACGAGCAGTACTTC,CASSSGYEQYF
TRBJ2-7,TRBV9,once,TRBD1,TGTGCCAGCAGCGTAGCTGGGACAGGGGTCTACGAGCAGTACTTC,CASSVAGTGVYEQYF
TRBJ2-1,TRBV7-7,.,TRBD1,TGTGCTAGCAGCCAGGAAGGGGGCGGCTACAATGAGCAGTTCTTC,CASSQEGGGYNEQFF
TRBJ2-3,TRBV7-2,.,.,TGTGCCAGCAGCCGTCGAGTGGATACGCAGTATTTT,CASSRRVDTQYF
TRBJ2-2,TRBV30,.,TRBD2,TGTGCCTGGACCGCGGGGACTAGCGGGGAAAACACCGGGGAGCTGTTTTTT,CAWTAGTSGENTGELFF
TRBJ2-3,TRBV6-6,.,.,TGTGCCAGCCGGGCAGCCGGCACAGATACGCAGTATTTT,CASRAAGTDTQYF
TRBJ2-1,TRBV4-3,.,.,TGCGCCAGCAGCCCCTCCTTGGACGATCCCTGGGCGGCGAAGTTCTTC,CASSPSLDDPWAAKFF
TRBJ2-1,TRBV19,few,.,TGTGCCAGTAGTAGCGTAAGGACATCAGATGAGCAGTTCTTC,CASSSVRTSDEQFF
TRBJ2-2,TRBV9,few,.,TGTGCCAGCAGCTTCCGACCGCATTTGGACACCGGGGAGCTGTTTTTT,CASSFRPHLDTGELFF
TRBJ2-7,TRBV12-5,few,.,TGTGCTAGTGGAACACTCTACGAGCAGTACTTC,CASGTLYEQYF